What follows describes a single T cell receptor beta chain. Its antigen is unknown. MiXCR was run by TCRdb on the RT-PCR reads, yielding one entry per CDR3 protein. Counted here are around 480,000 distinct CDR3 sequences, about 15% occurring once; the ten biggest clones make up approximately 3%. The data stem from a study of response to subunit inactivated influenza vaccine. Broader study findings: Few new T cells, the authors suggested, are recruited by each seasonal influenza vaccination.

Trimming cost V 2 bases and J 5 bases; bases outside gene matches: 16. The CDR3 runs 19 residues. Germline V gene sequence: CDR1 MNHEY, CDR2 SVGAGI. The sample consisted of CD4+ T cells sorted from PBMCs, taken 23 to 25 months after vaccination. The J gene is TRBJ2-2, the V gene TRBV6-5, with 8 bases matching TRBD2. The clonotype originates from a man aged 50 to 69 who received an inactivated influenza vaccine. In DNA, the CDR3 is TGTGCCAGCAGTTACGCGGGACTAGGAAGTAGTGGTAGGACCGGGGAGCTGTTTTTT. This translates into CASSYAGLGSSGRTGELFF.